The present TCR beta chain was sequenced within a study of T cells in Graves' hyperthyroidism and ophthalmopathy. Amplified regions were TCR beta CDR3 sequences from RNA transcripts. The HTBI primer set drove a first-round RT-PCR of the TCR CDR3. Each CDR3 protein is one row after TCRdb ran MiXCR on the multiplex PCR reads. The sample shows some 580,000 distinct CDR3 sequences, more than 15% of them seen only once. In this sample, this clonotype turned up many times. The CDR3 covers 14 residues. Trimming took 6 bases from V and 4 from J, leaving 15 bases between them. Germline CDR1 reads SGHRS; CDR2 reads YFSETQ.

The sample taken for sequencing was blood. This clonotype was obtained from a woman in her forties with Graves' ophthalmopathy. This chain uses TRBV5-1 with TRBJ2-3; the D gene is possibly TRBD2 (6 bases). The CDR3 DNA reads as TGCGCCAGCACCACCGGAGGGATCGCAGATACGCAGTATTTT. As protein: CASTTGGIADTQYF. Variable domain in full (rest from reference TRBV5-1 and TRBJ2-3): KAGVTQTPRYLIKTRGQQVTLSCSPISGHRSVSWYQQTPGQGLQFLFEYFSETQRNKGNFPGRFSGRQFSNSRSEMNVSTLELGDSALYLCASTTGGIADTQYFGPGTRLTVL.